These 28 T cell receptor beta chains came from one sample sequenced in a study of tissue T cells after allogeneic stem cell transplantation. Here immunoSEQ multiplex PCR was the method, and the copy in TCRdb shows in-frame clones only, minus some. The sample consists of tens of thousands of clones, approximately 83% of them appearing once. The sequences come from blood, collected before transplantation. The receptors were gathered from a woman between 18 and 55 years old who later had graft-versus-host disease after an allogeneic stem cell transplant.

The V gene is TRBV7-8, the J gene TRBJ1-2; possibly TRBD1 for D (5 bases). V lost 1 base and J lost 0, with 21 bases in between. The germline V gene encodes CDR1 SGHVS and CDR2 FQNEAQ. The CDR3 covers 19 residues. CDR3 region: CASSLGGVGRPLANYGYTF. CDR3 sequence (DNA): TGTGCCAGCAGCTTAGGGGGGGTCGGCAGACCACTAGCTAACTATGGCTACACCTTC.

V gene TRBV30 combines with J gene TRBJ1-1; D not resolved. Germline values: CDR1 GTSNPN, CDR2 SVGIG (reference sequence). The length of the CDR3 is 13 residues. Trimming cost V 2 bases and J 3 bases, with 10 bases left between them. This chain's CDR3 is CAWSLGSDTEAFF. For the CDR3, the DNA is TGTGCCTGGAGTTTAGGGTCAGACACTGAAGCTTTCTTT.

This clone was counted once. V gene TRBV15 combines with J gene TRBJ1-1; D possibly corresponds to TRBD1 (5 bases). V lost 0 bases to trimming and J lost 2 bases, with 10 bases between them. There are 15 residues in the CDR3. Germline-derived CDR1 and CDR2 are LNHNV and YYDKDF (reference sequence). CDR3 residues: CATSRDRGINTEAFF. CDR3 nucleotides: TGTGCCACCAGCAGAGATAGGGGAATTAACACTGAAGCTTTCTTT.

This clone qualifies as medium-sized. The chain is built from TRBV28 and TRBJ1-5; TRBD1 matches at 11 bases. The germline V gene encodes CDR1 MDHEN and CDR2 SYDVKM. The CDR3 consists of 16 residues. After removal of 2 bases from V and 3 bases from J, the junction contained 3 bases not matched to a gene. The CDR3 here is CASSLRTGGNNQPQHF. The CDR3 region has the DNA TGTGCCAGCAGTTTACGGACAGGGGGCAACAATCAGCCCCAGCATTTT.

The rearrangement links TRBV9 to TRBJ2-1; D tentatively reads TRBD1 or TRBD2 (5 bases each). Trimming removed 0 bases at V and 6 bases at J, with 16 bases between. This CDR3 comprises 16 residues. Germline values: CDR1 SGDLS, CDR2 YYNGEE. The DNA of the CDR3 is TGTGCCAGCAGCGTAGGGTGGGGGAGTAGAGGCAATGAGCAGTTCTTC. This translates into CASSVGWGSRGNEQFF. The full variable domain, in which reference TRBV9 and TRBJ2-1 provide the parts outside the CDR3, is DSGVTQTPKHLITATGQRVTLRCSPRSGDLSVYWYQQSLDQGLQFLIQYYNGEERAKGNILERFSAQQFPDLHSELNLSSLELGDSALYFCASSVGWGSRGNEQFFGPGTRLTVL.

As to this clone: An end of the junction differs from the germline gene, which may be a read error. The chain links TRBV2 to TRBJ2-7, with TRBD1 matching 8 bases. Germline loops: CDR1 SNHLY, CDR2 FYNNEI. This CDR3 spans 13 amino acids. The CDR3 sequence: CASSAGTGPLTVF. The CDR3 DNA sequence: TGTGCCAGCAGTGCCGGGACAGGACCTCTCACCGTTTTC.

This sequence joins TRBV29-1 and TRBJ2-3; the match to TRBD2 covers 14 bases. V lost 7 bases to trimming and J lost 3 bases; unmatched junction nucleotides: 3. This CDR3 contains 14 residues. CDR1 SQVTM and CDR2 ANQGSEA come from the germline V gene. The CDR3 DNA reads as TGCAGCGCCGGGACTAGCGGGAGAACAGATACGCAGTATTTT. Translating it yields CSAGTSGRTDTQYF.

The V gene is TRBV7-2, the J gene TRBJ2-1, with TRBD2 matching 13 bases. The CDR3 consists of 16 residues. CDR1 and CDR2 (germline): SGHTA, FQGNSA. With 6 bases clipped from V and 1 base from J, the junction kept 3 bases outside the gene matches. The CDR3 DNA sequence: TGTGCCAGCAGGCTACTAGCGGGGGGGTCCTACAATGAGCAGTTCTTC. Its translation: CASRLLAGGSYNEQFF.

The V gene is TRBV29-1, the J gene TRBJ1-2; TRBD1 agrees at 7 bases. Trimming at V came to 0 bases and at J to 7 bases, leaving 5 bases not matched to a gene. This CDR3 contains 13 residues. The V gene's germline CDR1 is SQVTM and CDR2 ANQGSEA. CDR3: CSVEDAGTAGYTF. CDR3 sequence (DNA): TGCAGCGTTGAAGATGCCGGGACAGCTGGCTACACCTTC.

J is TRBJ2-7 and V is TRBV28; D might be TRBD2 (5 bases). The CDR3 loop spans 16 amino acids. From germline, CDR1 is MDHEN and CDR2 SYDVKM. V shed 2 bases and J shed 0 bases, with 14 bases lying between them. The CDR3 spells CASSLEGDLSSYEQYF. For the CDR3, the DNA is TGTGCCAGCAGTTTAGAGGGCGACCTGAGCTCCTACGAGCAGTACTTC.

J is TRBJ1-5 and V is TRBV21-1; TRBD1 is the table's D call and was not checked against the DNA. TRBV21-1 is annotated as a pseudogene. There are 19 residues in the CDR3. This chain's CDR3 is CASSPRTGGYNYGNQPQHF. CDR3 sequence (DNA): TGTGCCAGCTCACCTAGGACAGGGGGATACAATTATGGCAATCAGCCCCAGCATTTT.

The chain uses TRBV7-3 and TRBJ2-7; tentative D call: TRBD1 (5 bases). CDR3 length equals 11 residues. Germline V gene lookup returns CDR1 SGHTA and CDR2 FQGTGA. The V end was cut by 4 bases, the J end by 5 bases, with 6 bases between. This chain's CDR3 is CASSSGNEQYF. In nucleotides, the CDR3 is TGTGCCAGCAGCTCAGGGAACGAGCAGTACTTC.

The chain joins TRBV7-2 to TRBJ1-6, with D tentatively TRBD1 (5 bases). V gave up 2 bases and J gave up 7 bases, with 12 bases separating them. Germline CDR1 SGHTA, CDR2 FQGNSA. CDR3 length equals 15 residues. CDR3 residues: CASSLLGVVNSPLHF. CDR3 DNA: TGTGCCAGCAGCTTATTAGGGGTAGTGAATTCACCCCTCCACTTT. The complete variable domain, with remaining parts taken from reference TRBV7-2 and TRBJ1-6, reads GAGVSQSPSNKVTEKGKDVELRCDPISGHTALYWYRQSLGQGLEFLIYFQGNSAPDKSGLPSDRFSAERTGGSVSTLTIQRTQQEDSAVYLCASSLLGVVNSPLHFGNGTRLTVT.

This clone appeared a single time. The V call is TRBV6-4, the J call TRBJ2-3; tentatively, D is TRBD2 (6 bases). The germline gives CDR1 MRHNA, CDR2 SNTAGT. V dropped 4 bases and J dropped 1 base, with 6 bases sitting between them. The length of the CDR3 is 13 residues. In DNA, the CDR3 is TGTGCCAGCAGTGCGGGGGGCACAGATACGCAGTATTTT. Translation: CASSAGGTDTQYF.

The chain links TRBV7-9 to TRBJ1-2; weak D call: TRBD1 (6 bases). Trimming took 3 bases from V and 5 from J, leaving 10 bases between them. This CDR3 comprises 13 residues. The germline V gene has CDR1 SEHNR and CDR2 FQNEAQ (reference sequence). The CDR3, as DNA: TGTGCCAGCAGCTTCGAAGGGGGATATGGCTACACCTTC. This translates into CASSFEGGYGYTF.

The chain's CDR3 is CASSQANTEAFF. The CDR3 region has the DNA TGTGCCAGCAGCCAAGCGAACACTGAAGCTTTCTTT. V usage is TRBV3-1 (or the pseudogene TRBV3-2) and J usage is TRBJ1-1, with D uncertain. The CDR3 is 12 amino acids. Germline V gene data show CDR1 as LGHDT and CDR2 as YNNKEL (reference sequence). Trimming cost V 1 base and J 1 base, with 1 base left between them.

J is TRBJ2-5 and V is TRBV5-1; D gene ambiguous. The CDR3 extends over 14 amino acids. CDR1 is SGHRS and CDR2 is YFSETQ in the germline V gene. V dropped 0 bases and J dropped 1 base, with 7 bases sitting between them. CDR3 residues: CASSLGNSQETQYF. The CDR3 coding sequence is TGCGCCAGCAGCTTGGGTAACAGCCAAGAGACCCAGTACTTC.

The chain couples TRBV13 to TRBJ2-7, with 9 bases identical to TRBD1. This CDR3 spans 14 amino acids. Germline lookup yields CDR1 PRHDT and CDR2 FYEKMQ (reference sequence). The trim removed 4 bases at V and 4 bases at J, leaving 5 bases unmatched. The CDR3 loop reads CASSSGTGTYEQYF. In DNA form, the CDR3 reads TGTGCCAGCAGCTCCGGGACAGGGACGTACGAGCAGTACTTC. Full variable domain (missing parts from reference TRBV13 and TRBJ2-7): AAGVIQSPRHLIKEKRETATLKCYPIPRHDTVYWYQQGPGQDPQFLISFYEKMQSDKGSIPDRFSAQQFSDYHSELNMSSLELGDSALYFCASSSGTGTYEQYFGPGTRLTVT.

The chain uses TRBV5-1 and TRBJ1-6, with a weak D call TRBD1 (6 bases). Per germline, CDR1 SGHRS and CDR2 YFSETQ. The CDR3 has 17 residues. V was trimmed by 0 bases and J by 7 bases, leaving 17 bases between them. Written as DNA, the CDR3 is TGCGCCAGCAGCTTGGAGGACAGACGGAACGGAAATTCACCCCTCCACTTT. It codes for CASSLEDRRNGNSPLHF.

V and J are TRBV5-1 and TRBJ2-7; TRBD1 matches 7 bases. With V trimmed by 3 bases and J by 4 bases, 4 bases remained unmatched. Germline values: CDR1 SGHRS, CDR2 YFSETQ. This CDR3 spans 13 amino acids. CDR3 DNA: TGCGCCAGCAGCTCAGGGGGTTCGTACGAGCAGTACTTC. It yields the protein CASSSGGSYEQYF.

V usage is TRBV2 and J usage is TRBJ1-2; possibly TRBD1 for D (6 bases). The CDR3 has 14 amino acids. In germline, CDR1 is SNHLY, CDR2 FYNNEI. V was trimmed by 3 bases and J by 2 bases, leaving 10 bases between them. The CDR3 coding sequence is TGTGCCAGCAGTGAGTCAGGGGCCAACTATGGCTACACCTTC. As protein: CASSESGANYGYTF.

The chain carries TRBV5-1 and TRBJ2-2; D may be TRBD1 or TRBD2 (6 bases each). CDR1 SGHRS and CDR2 YFSETQ come from the germline V gene. V gave up 0 bases and J gave up 6 bases, with 12 bases separating them. The CDR3 has 15 amino acids. The CDR3 loop is CASSLVGGTPGELFF. The CDR3 DNA follows: TGCGCCAGCAGCTTGGTGGGGGGCACCCCCGGGGAGCTGTTTTTT. The full variable domain, with the rest looked up from reference TRBV5-1 and TRBJ2-2, is KAGVTQTPRYLIKTRGQQVTLSCSPISGHRSVSWYQQTPGQGLQFLFEYFSETQRNKGNFPGRFSGRQFSNSRSEMNVSTLELGDSALYLCASSLVGGTPGELFFGEGSRLTVL.

The V gene is TRBV7-8, the J gene TRBJ1-1; D call uncertain. The CDR3 is 13 amino acids. Germline CDR1 SGHVS, CDR2 FQNEAQ. Between the trimmed V and J ends, which lost 3 bases and 7 bases, there was a span of 12 bases. CDR3 nucleotides: TGTGCCAGCAGCTTCCAGTGGCAGTATGAAGCTTTCTTT. This gives the protein CASSFQWQYEAFF.

This sequence joins TRBV5-4 and TRBJ2-5, with TRBD2 identical over 11 bases. Germline CDR1 and CDR2: SGHNT and YYREEE (reference sequence). The trim removed 0 bases at V and 2 bases at J, leaving 3 bases unmatched. The CDR3 is made up of 16 amino acids. CDR3 residues: CASSLAASGGQETQYF. The CDR3 DNA follows: TGTGCCAGCAGCTTGGCCGCTAGCGGGGGGCAAGAGACCCAGTACTTC.

V gene TRBV7-6 combines with J gene TRBJ2-1; D not certain. Germline V CDR1 and CDR2: SGHVS, FNYEAQ. The CDR3 runs 16 residues. V was pared by 5 bases and J by 1 base, with 15 bases between. As DNA, the CDR3 is TGTGCCAGCAGCCCCCTTCCGACGAGTTCCTACAATGAGCAGTTCTTC. This gives the protein CASSPLPTSSYNEQFF. The full variable domain, completed using reference TRBV7-6 and TRBJ2-1, is GAGVSQSPRYKVTKRGQDVALRCDPISGHVSLYWYRQALGQGPEFLTYFNYEAQQDKSGLPNDRFSAERPEGSISTLTIQRTEQRDSAMYRCASSPLPTSSYNEQFFGPGTRLTVL.

A single count supports this clone. The chain links TRBV7-6 to TRBJ2-5; 15 bases are a match to TRBD2. The germline V gene encodes CDR1 SGHVS and CDR2 FNYEAQ. CDR3 size: 18 residues. The ends lost 3 bases at V and 1 base at J; junction bases unmatched: 6. The CDR3 nucleotides are TGTGCCAGCAGCTTTGGGACTAGCGGGAGGCCCCTCCAAGAGACCCAGTACTTC. It specifies CASSFGTSGRPLQETQYF.

This chain links TRBV5-1 with TRBJ2-7; 10 bases are a match to TRBD1. Trimming at V came to 4 bases and at J to 2 bases, leaving 6 bases not matched to a gene. CDR1 is SGHRS, CDR2 YFSETQ, per germline. The CDR3 has 15 amino acids. CDR3 protein: CASSPGQGYAYEQYF. The CDR3, as DNA: TGCGCCAGCAGCCCGGGACAGGGGTACGCCTACGAGCAGTACTTC.

The rearrangement joins TRBV7-9 to TRBJ2-2, with D possibly matching TRBD2 (6 bases). The length of the CDR3 is 18 residues. CDR1 SEHNR and CDR2 FQNEAQ come from the germline V gene (reference sequence). V dropped 1 base and J dropped 5 bases, with 20 bases sitting between them. The CDR3 DNA reads TGTGCCAGCAGCTTAGGACTTTTGGGGGGACGAGAAACCGGGGAGCTGTTTTTT. This encodes CASSLGLLGGRETGELFF.